Described below is a single TCR beta chain sequence and its context. Followed over time, Seattle patients had been enrolled while infection was active. This entry is derived from a study of blood T cell repertoires in COVID-19. Study overall: Acute and convalescent COVID-19 samples came from the United States, Italy and Spain. Nucleic acid was either cDNA or gDNA, and it came from T cells, B-cell-depleted T cells, or PBMCs.

Trimming removed 1 base from V and 0 bases from J, with 8 bases in between. This CDR3 has 15 amino acids. Germline values: CDR1 LNHNV, CDR2 YYDKDF (reference sequence). Original processing methods: Nucleated cell number was recorded as an estimate derived from reference gene primer amplification. Generated by immunoSEQ multiplex PCR, the TCRdb table keeps only in-frame clones and is missing some. The V and J calls and clone size are taken from that table; D and trimming were inferred from the DNA. The profile covers about 180,000 clones, with roughly four fifths appearing a single time and under 10% taken by the ten largest.

Sequenced input: peripheral blood. The rearrangement uses TRBV15 and TRBJ2-3; D gene unclear. This clonotype was sampled from a woman in her 70s with COVID-19, enrolled during active disease. CDR3 in DNA: TGTGCCACCAGCAGAGGAGACTCTAGCACAGATACGCAGTATTTT. This translates into CATSRGDSSTDTQYF.